This is a list of T cell receptor beta chains from one sample in a study of blood T cell repertoires in COVID-19. Profiled with immunoSEQ multiplex PCR; TCRdb holds only in-frame clones, not every one. Here the sample spans 240,000 or so clones, 88% being singletons. The sequenced material came from peripheral blood. These receptors all come from a woman between 35 and 50 years old who had recovered from COVID-19. The conserved cysteine and the conserved F or W are not part of the CDR3 here.

>TRBV30|TRBJ1-2|10
AWRGRGHGYT
>TRBV19|TRBJ1-1|13
ASNKGQGYGTEAF
>TRBV10-3|TRBJ1-2|14
AISGPPGDRVWGYT
>TRBV18|TRBJ1-3|16
ASSPRVPQGASGNTIY
>TRBV6-5|TRBJ1-5|13
ASSQTGGGNQPQH
>TRBV12-3/TRBV12-4|TRBJ2-3|11
ASSPRGGDTQY
>TRBV5-1|TRBJ1-5|13
ASSPDGQGNQPQH
>TRBV2|TRBJ1-4|13
ASSDPGGTNEKLF
>TRBV30|TRBJ2-7|13
AWSRGHSPPYEQY
>TRBV7-9|TRBJ2-7|13
ASSPLATLAGEQY
>TRBV11-1|TRBJ2-7|11
ASSRGGSYEQY
>TRBV10-3|TRBJ1-1|12
AISEETPNTEAF
>TRBV16|TRBJ1-1|14
ASSQSTGWVNTEAF
>TRBV15|TRBJ1-1|14
ATSRNPRGENTEAF